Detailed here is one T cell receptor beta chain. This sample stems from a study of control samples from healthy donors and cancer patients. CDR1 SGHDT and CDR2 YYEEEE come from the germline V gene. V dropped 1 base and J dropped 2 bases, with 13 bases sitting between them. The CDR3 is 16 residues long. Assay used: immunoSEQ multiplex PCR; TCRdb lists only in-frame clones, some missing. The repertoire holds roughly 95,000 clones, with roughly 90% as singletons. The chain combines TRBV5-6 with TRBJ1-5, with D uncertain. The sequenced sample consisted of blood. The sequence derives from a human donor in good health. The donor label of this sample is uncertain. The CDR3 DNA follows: TGTGCCAGCAGCTTGAGGGCGGGGAAGGGCAATCAGCCCCAGCATTTT. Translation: CASSLRAGKGNQPQHF.